The entry that follows covers one TCR beta chain sequence. Other DNA sequences in the same sample also yield this CDR3. As originally analysed: Nucleated cell counts were estimated from reference gene primer amplification. This table comes from immunoSEQ multiplex PCR, and its TCRdb copy is limited to in-frame clones, with some not included. V and J calls and clone size are those listed in that table; D and trimming were worked out from the DNA. This sample has approximately 260,000 clones, with around four fifths found just once. The CDR3 extends over 12 amino acids. The germline V and J ends were trimmed by 2 bases and 5 bases, with 7 bases remaining between them. CDR1 and CDR2 (germline): SGDLS, YYNGEE. The data originate from a study of blood T cell repertoires in COVID-19. Study information: Sources were T cells, B-cell-depleted T cells, or PBMCs; the material itself was cDNA or gDNA.

Sequences were obtained from peripheral blood. This chain uses TRBV9 with TRBJ1-2; D is possibly TRBD1 (5 bases). The TCR sequence derives from a woman between 40 and 50 years old with active or convalescent COVID-19. The CDR3 DNA reads TGTGCCAGCAGCGTTGGGGGGTATGGCTACACCTTC. It translates to CASSVGGYGYTF.